The next 10 T cell receptor beta chains were all read from a single sample in a study of CD8 T cells in ankylosing spondylitis. Each CDR3 protein is one row after TCRdb ran MiXCR on the 5' RACE reads. The table lists 39,000 or so distinct CDR3 sequences, less than 4% of them singletons. Sequencing used blood, either unsorted or a sorted T cell fraction (not recorded which). The receptors shown here come from a male donor with ankylosing spondylitis or in good health (not recorded which).

This clonotype was seen repeatedly, ten times or more. This chain uses TRBV9 with TRBJ2-5; no clear D. The CDR3 is 15 residues long. The V and J ends lost 0 bases and 2 bases respectively, with 11 bases between them. CDR1 is SGDLS, CDR2 YYNGEE, per germline. The CDR3 DNA is TGTGCCAGCAGCGTAGTCGGACGGCCACAAGAGACCCAGTACTTC. This codes for CASSVVGRPQETQYF. Together with reference TRBV9 and TRBJ2-5, the CDR3 gives the full variable domain: DSGVTQTPKHLITATGQRVTLRCSPRSGDLSVYWYQQSLDQGLQFLIQYYNGEERAKGNILERFSAQQFPDLHSELNLSSLELGDSALYFCASSVVGRPQETQYFGPGTRLLVL.

This clonotype was found many times. The chain links TRBV9 to TRBJ2-1, with 7 bases fitting TRBD2. Germline loops: CDR1 SGDLS, CDR2 YYNGEE. The CDR3 has 15 residues. Trimming removed 0 bases from V and 8 bases from J; junction bases left unmatched: 8. The CDR3, as DNA: TGTGCCAGCAGCGTAGTTTCGGGGGGTGTGGATGAGCAGTTCTTC. This codes for CASSVVSGGVDEQFF.

This clonotype appeared many times. The chain uses TRBV9 and TRBJ2-2; D might be TRBD2 (6 bases). Germline V gene sequence: CDR1 SGDLS, CDR2 YYNGEE. This CDR3 has 17 amino acids. Trimming shortened V by 0 bases and J by 4 bases, and 16 bases separated the two germline ends. In DNA form, the CDR3 reads TGTGCCAGCAGCGTAGCTTGGACGGGAGTGATCACCGGGGAGCTGTTTTTT. It yields the protein CASSVAWTGVITGELFF.

The rearrangement uses TRBV9 and TRBJ2-3; 15 nucleotides align to TRBD2. J lost 7 bases, V lost 1 base, and 13 bases had no gene match. The CDR3 loop spans 19 amino acids. Germline V lookup: CDR1 SGDLS, CDR2 YYNGEE. The CDR3: CASSVTPPGLAGGLNTQYF. In nucleotides, the CDR3 is TGTGCCAGCAGCGTAACCCCCCCCGGACTAGCGGGGGGGCTAAATACGCAGTATTTT.

This clonotype has only a few counts. A much larger clone differs by one base, so this may be a read error. The chain combines TRBV9 with TRBJ2-5; D might be TRBD1 or TRBD2, each matching 6 bases. This CDR3 region has 17 residues. V lost 3 bases, J lost 7 bases, and 25 bases lay in between. Germline assignment: CDR1 SGDLS and CDR2 YYNGEE. The CDR3 loop is CASSAPRGGRGGGTQYF. The CDR3 nucleotides read TGTGCCAGCAGCGCACCCCGTGGGGGGCGGGGCGGAGGGACCCAGTACTTC.

The sample holds many counts of this clonotype. The genes are TRBV9 and TRBJ2-5; 8 nucleotides line up with TRBD1. Germline V gene lookup returns CDR1 SGDLS and CDR2 YYNGEE. V shed 0 bases, J shed 4 bases, and the junction held 5 bases outside the gene matches. The CDR3 length is 15 residues. The CDR3 reads CASSVAQGAAETQYF. As DNA, the CDR3 is TGTGCCAGCAGCGTAGCTCAGGGGGCTGCAGAGACCCAGTACTTC.

This clonotype was seen repeatedly, ten times or more. CDR3 loop: CASASRVEYNEQFF. The CDR3 region has the DNA TGTGCCAGCGCTTCTCGGGTGGAGTACAATGAGCAGTTCTTC. The chain uses TRBV9 and TRBJ2-1; D ambiguous. V dropped 7 bases and J dropped 4 bases, with 15 bases sitting between them. Germline V CDR1 and CDR2: SGDLS, YYNGEE. The length of the CDR3 is 14 residues.

This clonotype was recorded many times. The chain carries TRBV9 and TRBJ1-2; D remains ambiguous. CDR1 and CDR2 (germline): SGDLS, YYNGEE. V was shortened by 3 bases and J by 4 bases, with 13 bases between the two germline ends. The CDR3 spans 14 residues. The CDR3 loop reads CASSEAGGGYGYTF. For the CDR3, the DNA is TGTGCCAGCAGCGAGGCAGGAGGAGGCTATGGCTACACCTTC. The whole variable domain, remainder taken from reference TRBV9 and TRBJ1-2, is DSGVTQTPKHLITATGQRVTLRCSPRSGDLSVYWYQQSLDQGLQFLIQYYNGEERAKGNILERFSAQQFPDLHSELNLSSLELGDSALYFCASSEAGGGYGYTFGSGTRLTVV.

This clonotype appeared many times. The chain links TRBV9 to TRBJ2-1, with TRBD2 identical over 9 bases. The CDR3 is made up of 17 amino acids. Trimming cost V 0 bases and J 7 bases; bases outside gene matches: 11. Germline assignment: CDR1 SGDLS and CDR2 YYNGEE. CDR3 region: CASSVATGAGGRNEQFF. CDR3 sequence (DNA): TGTGCCAGCAGCGTAGCTACAGGAGCGGGAGGACGTAATGAGCAGTTCTTC. Looking up the rest from reference TRBV9 and TRBJ2-1 gives the full variable domain: DSGVTQTPKHLITATGQRVTLRCSPRSGDLSVYWYQQSLDQGLQFLIQYYNGEERAKGNILERFSAQQFPDLHSELNLSSLELGDSALYFCASSVATGAGGRNEQFFGPGTRLTVL.

This clonotype was recorded a few times. V and J are TRBV9 and TRBJ2-1; D uncertain. Germline V CDR1 and CDR2: SGDLS, YYNGEE. Trimming removed 0 bases at V and 5 bases at J, with 12 bases between. The CDR3 loop spans 15 amino acids. The DNA for the CDR3 is TGTGCCAGCAGCGTAGGGCGTATGGGGAACAATGAGCAGTTCTTC. It yields the protein CASSVGRMGNNEQFF.